This T cell receptor (beta chain) was recovered during a study of shared clonotypes between healthy human individuals. Turning to the study itself: Per donor, three plates held CD4 naive cells, three held CD4 memory, two held CD8 naive and one held CD8 memory. Study-level results: The authors sampled blood alone, and tissue repertoires likely differ. A few donors showed sharing of about 4.8% of naive CD4 clonotypes.

Clones were sequenced by immunoSEQ multiplex PCR, and TCRdb holds only the in-frame ones, with some missing. The repertoire holds millions of clones, more than 80% seen once, with around 0.14% in the top ten. As for this clone: Antigen unknown.

The specimen was naive CD4+ T cells sorted from blood. The subset was: CD45RA+ positively selected. The TCR sequence derives from a man between 18 and 29 years old in good health.

The CDR3 nucleotides read TGCGCCAGCAGCCAAGGGGATAATTCACCCCTCCACTTT. This sequence encodes CASSQGDNSPLHF. J is TRBJ1-6 and V is TRBV4-3; D gene uncertain. CDR3 length: 13 amino acids. Trimming stripped 1 base from V and 5 bases from J, with 3 bases between. Per the germline V gene, CDR1 is LGHNA and CDR2 is YSLEER.